This paragraph reports one T cell receptor beta chain. Its antigen specificity is not known. Per-base quality was not reported, and no clone a single base away is much larger than it. CDR1 and CDR2, per the germline V gene, are SGHAT and FQNNGV. The CDR3 measures 13 amino acids from cysteine to phenylalanine. Only the CDR3 part of the read is kept: 39 bases, read in frame from the first base. V loses 6 bases, J loses 3 bases, and the germline ends lie 8 bases apart. These data are taken from a study of cytomegalovirus exposure and HLA in healthy donors listed by TCRdb under 2017. Background on the whole study: According to a later analysis, one platform produced both the roughly 110 validation repertoires and the 700 or so repertoires of the first cohort. To predict cytomegalovirus infection status, the study brought together high-throughput TCR immunosequencing, statistical association of individual TCRs with disease status, and machine learning. In addition to the first cohort of hundreds of subjects, a separate validation cohort of about 120 different subjects was used. The study aimed to test whether cataloging public T cell receptors could reveal signatures of past pathogen exposure. Results the study describes overall, beyond this receptor: The classifier was reported to diagnose cytomegalovirus status with high specificity and sensitivity in both the original cohort and the validation cohort. A later analysis found that TCRs clustered in the first cohort also tended to co-occur in the 100 to 150 validation repertoires, with more than 90% of cluster scores above 0. According to the authors, the approach could potentially be generalized to other disease states and immunological phenotypes. A later analysis lacked HLA typing for the validation cohort, so it scored co-occurrence in that cohort across all 120 or so repertoires. Across donors, most TCR sequences were observed very rarely, whereas some public TCRs were present in many individuals. In vitro tests confirmed that three of the cytomegalovirus-associated TCR beta chains recognize cytomegalovirus antigens. A total of 150 to 200 TCR beta chains were listed by the study as associated with cytomegalovirus.

To prepare the library, the immunoSEQ multiplex PCR assay was applied. In the source study's methods: A statistical classification framework was built for diagnosing cytomegalovirus status from the catalog of TCR beta chain sequences. What TCRdb holds here is the immuneACCESS table cut down to in-frame rearrangements. Part of the clones is not present; checked against another copy, under half of the missing clones reflect an unresolved V gene, and the others are unexplained. Clone size and the V and J calls come from that table; the DNA yielded D and trimming. The sample profile shows some 140,000 clones; about 83% of them were found once. The biggest ten clones account for around 1.4% of the sample. Donors formed part of the validation cohort, which comprised 120 subjects and was distinct from the first cohort of 550 to 850 subjects.

Source material: PBMCs. This sequence uses TRBV11-2 and TRBJ1-4; the D gene is possibly TRBD1, with 6 bases matching. This sequence originates from a woman aged 25 to 39 in good health and CMV-seronegative. Read as DNA, the sequence is TGTGCCAGCAGTAGGGGGTCTAATGAAAAACTGTTTTTT. Translated, it gives CASSRGSNEKLFF.